One TCR beta chain is described in this entry. This CDR3 comprises 16 residues. V was pared by 1 base and J by 4 bases, with 4 bases of the junction left unmatched. Germline-derived CDR1 and CDR2 are MGHRA and YSYEKL. Libraries were prepared by immunoSEQ multiplex PCR; TCRdb keeps only in-frame clonotypes and omits some of them. Among some 2.4 million clones listed, approximately 93% were seen once. This entry is derived from a study of shared clonotypes between healthy human individuals. This TCR came from a man younger than 35 in good health. Some clones in this sample may be carry-over from other donors' samples. This chain joins TRBV4-1 and TRBJ2-1, with 10 bases lining up with TRBD2. The sample comprised naive CD4+ T cells from PBMCs. The subset: CD45RA+ positively selected. CDR3 protein: CASSQGGLAEYNEQFF. As DNA, the CDR3 is TGCGCCAGCAGCCAAGGAGGACTAGCGGAGTACAATGAGCAGTTCTTC.